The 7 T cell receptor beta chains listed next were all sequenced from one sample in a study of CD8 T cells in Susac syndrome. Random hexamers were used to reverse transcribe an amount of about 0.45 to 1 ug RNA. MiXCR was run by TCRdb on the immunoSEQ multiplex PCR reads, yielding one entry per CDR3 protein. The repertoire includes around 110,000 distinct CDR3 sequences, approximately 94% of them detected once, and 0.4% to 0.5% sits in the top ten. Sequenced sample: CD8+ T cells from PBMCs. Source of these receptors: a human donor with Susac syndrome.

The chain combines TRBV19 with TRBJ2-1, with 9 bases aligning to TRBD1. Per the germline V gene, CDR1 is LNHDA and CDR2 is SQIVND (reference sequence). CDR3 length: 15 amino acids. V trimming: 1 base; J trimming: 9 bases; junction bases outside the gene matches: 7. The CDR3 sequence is CASSIGGTGGSEQFF. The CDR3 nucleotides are TGTGCCAGTAGTATAGGCGGAACAGGGGGCAGTGAGCAGTTCTTC.

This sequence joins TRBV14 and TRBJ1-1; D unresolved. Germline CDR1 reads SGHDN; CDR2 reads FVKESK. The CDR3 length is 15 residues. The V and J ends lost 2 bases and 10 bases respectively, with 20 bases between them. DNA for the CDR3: TGTGCCAGCAGCCAATCCCCCGGAGGCGGCGACGGAGCTTTCTTT. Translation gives CASSQSPGGGDGAFF.

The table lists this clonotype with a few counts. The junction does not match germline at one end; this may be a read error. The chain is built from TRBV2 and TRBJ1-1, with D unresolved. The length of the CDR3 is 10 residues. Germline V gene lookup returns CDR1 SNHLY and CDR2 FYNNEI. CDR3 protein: CASSQAEAFF. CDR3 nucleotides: TGTGCCAGCAGTCAAGCTGAAGCTTTCTTT.

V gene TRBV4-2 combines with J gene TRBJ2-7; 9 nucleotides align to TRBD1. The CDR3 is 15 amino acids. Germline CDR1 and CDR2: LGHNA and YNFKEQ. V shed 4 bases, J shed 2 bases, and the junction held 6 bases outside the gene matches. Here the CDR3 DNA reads TGTGCCAGCAGCCTCCACCGGACAGGGGCCTACGAGCAGTACTTC. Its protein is CASSLHRTGAYEQYF.

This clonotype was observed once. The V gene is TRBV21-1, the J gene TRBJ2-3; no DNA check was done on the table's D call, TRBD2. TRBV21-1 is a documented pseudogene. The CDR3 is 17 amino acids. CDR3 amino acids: CASSKESLEGNTDTQYF. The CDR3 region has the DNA TGTGCCAGCAGCAAAGAGAGCCTAGAGGGTAACACAGATACGCAGTATTTT.

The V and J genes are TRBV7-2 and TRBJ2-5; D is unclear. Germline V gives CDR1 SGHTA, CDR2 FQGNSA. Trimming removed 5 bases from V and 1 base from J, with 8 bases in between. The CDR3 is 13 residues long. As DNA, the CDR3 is TGTGCCAGCAGCCCGAGTCCCCAAGAGACCCAGTACTTC. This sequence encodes CASSPSPQETQYF.

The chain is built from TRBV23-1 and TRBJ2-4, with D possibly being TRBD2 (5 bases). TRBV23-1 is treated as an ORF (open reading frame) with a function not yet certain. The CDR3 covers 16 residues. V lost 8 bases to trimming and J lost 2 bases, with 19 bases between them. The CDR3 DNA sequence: TGCGCCAGCGGGAGTTACAGTTCCACTACCAAAAACATTCAGTACTTC. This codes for CASGSYSSTTKNIQYF.